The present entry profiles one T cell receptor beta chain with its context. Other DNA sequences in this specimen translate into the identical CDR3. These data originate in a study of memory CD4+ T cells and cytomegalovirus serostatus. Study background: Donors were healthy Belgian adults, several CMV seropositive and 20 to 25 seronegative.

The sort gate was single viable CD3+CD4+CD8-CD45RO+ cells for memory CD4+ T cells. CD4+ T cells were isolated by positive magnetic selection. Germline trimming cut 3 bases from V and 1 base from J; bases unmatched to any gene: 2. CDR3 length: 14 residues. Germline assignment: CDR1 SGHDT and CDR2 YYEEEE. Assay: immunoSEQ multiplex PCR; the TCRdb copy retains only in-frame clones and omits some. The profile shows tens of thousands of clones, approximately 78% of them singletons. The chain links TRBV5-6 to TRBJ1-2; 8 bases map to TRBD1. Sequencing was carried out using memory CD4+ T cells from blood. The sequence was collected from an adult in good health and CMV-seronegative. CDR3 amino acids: CASSSDRGNYGYTF. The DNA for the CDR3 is TGTGCCAGCAGCTCCGACAGGGGTAACTATGGCTACACCTTC.